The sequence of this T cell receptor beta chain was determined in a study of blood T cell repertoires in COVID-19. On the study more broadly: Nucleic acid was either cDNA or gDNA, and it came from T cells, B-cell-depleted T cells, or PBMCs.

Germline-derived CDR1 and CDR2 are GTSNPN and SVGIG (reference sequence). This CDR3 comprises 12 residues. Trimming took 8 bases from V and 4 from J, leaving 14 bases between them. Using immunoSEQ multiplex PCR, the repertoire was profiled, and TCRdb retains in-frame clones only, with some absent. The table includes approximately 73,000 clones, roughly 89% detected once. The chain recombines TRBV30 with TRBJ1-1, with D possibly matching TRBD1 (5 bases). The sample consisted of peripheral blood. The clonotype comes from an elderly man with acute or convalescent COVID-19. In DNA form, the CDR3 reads TGTGCCCGGGGGGAGGGAACCACTGAAGCTTTCTTT. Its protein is CARGEGTTEAFF.